The 31 T cell receptor beta chains in this list originate from one sample, sequenced in a study of cytomegalovirus exposure and HLA in healthy donors. Primers: 60 Vbeta forward and 13 Jbeta reverse. The table came from immunoSEQ multiplex PCR; TCRdb's copy has only in-frame clones and leaves some out. The data hold approximately 220,000 clones, with less than 85% observed a single time. The specimen sequenced was PBMCs. The receptors shown here come from a man aged 18 to 30 in good health and CMV-seronegative.

The chain is built from TRBV7-9 and TRBJ1-2, with D perhaps matching TRBD1 (6 bases). This CDR3 is 15 amino acids long. The V end was cut by 3 bases, the J end by 4 bases, with 15 bases between. CDR1 and CDR2 (germline): SEHNR, FQNEAQ (reference sequence). CDR3 protein: CASSLTGLGIYGYTF. CDR3 coding DNA: TGTGCCAGCAGCTTGACAGGACTGGGGATCTATGGCTACACCTTC.

The chain carries TRBV4-2 and TRBJ1-5, with D perhaps matching TRBD1 (6 bases). The CDR3 extends over 15 amino acids. The germline gives CDR1 LGHNA, CDR2 YNFKEQ. V was trimmed by 6 bases and J by 6 bases, leaving 18 bases between them. The CDR3 is CASSQNGGAGQPQHF. CDR3 sequence (DNA): TGTGCCAGCAGTCAAAACGGGGGGGCAGGTCAGCCCCAGCATTTT.

This chain connects TRBV25-1 to TRBJ2-7, with 8 bases lining up with TRBD1. The junction had 2 bases not matched to a gene; V was cut back by 4 bases and J by 3 bases. CDR3 length: 13 residues. Germline V gene data show CDR1 as MGHDK and CDR2 as SYGVNS. The CDR3 coding sequence is TGTGCCAGCAGTGGCACAGGGGGCTACGAGCAGTACTTC. Protein product: CASSGTGGYEQYF.

V and J are TRBV7-3 and TRBJ2-3, with D hard to call. Germline CDR1 reads SGHTA; CDR2 reads FQGTGA. The CDR3 has 15 residues. Trimming shortened V by 1 base and J by 7 bases, and 15 bases separated the two germline ends. The CDR3 DNA follows: TGTGCCAGCAGCTTAAGAACGGCAGGAAACAATACGCAGTATTTT. This encodes CASSLRTAGNNTQYF.

This clone has only a few counts. The chain carries TRBV27 and TRBJ2-7, with TRBD2 identical over 7 bases. J lost 5 bases, V lost 4 bases, and 5 bases had no gene match. The CDR3 runs 13 residues. The V gene's germline CDR1 is MNHEY and CDR2 SMNVEV (reference sequence). The CDR3 coding sequence is TGTGCCAGCAGTTATGGGGGAGGGGACGAGCAGTACTTC. Residues: CASSYGGGDEQYF.

The V and J genes are TRBV30 and TRBJ2-7; maybe TRBD2 (5 bases). Germline lookup yields CDR1 GTSNPN and CDR2 SVGIG (reference sequence). This CDR3 is built from 13 residues. Deletions cut 5 bases from V and 2 bases from J, with 13 bases between. The CDR3 DNA follows: TGTGCCTGGTCAGCGTACGGGGCCTACGAGCAGTACTTC. Translation: CAWSAYGAYEQYF.

The DNA for the CDR3 is TGTGCCAGAAGCTTCGGGACTCTTTACACTGAAGCTTTCTTT. Its protein product is CARSFGTLYTEAFF. The chain joins TRBV5-3 to TRBJ1-1; D possibly corresponds to TRBD1 (5 bases). TRBV5-3 is an ORF for which the function is uncertain. Trimming pared 2 bases from V and 3 bases from J, leaving 11 bases between. The length of the CDR3 is 14 residues.

J is TRBJ2-7 and V is TRBV20-1; D possibly corresponds to TRBD2 (5 bases). Trimming removed 5 bases from V and 6 bases from J, with 11 bases in between. The germline gives CDR1 DFQATT, CDR2 SNEGSKA (reference sequence). CDR3 length: 11 amino acids. The CDR3: CSAQAAGEQYF. CDR3 nucleotides: TGCAGTGCTCAAGCGGCCGGCGAGCAGTACTTC.

The genes are TRBV7-9 and TRBJ2-7; 10 nucleotides align to TRBD2. The germline gives CDR1 SEHNR, CDR2 FQNEAQ (reference sequence). This CDR3 comprises 17 residues. Trimming cost V 0 bases and J 3 bases; bases outside gene matches: 8. The CDR3 nucleotides read TGTGCCAGCAGCTTAGCGCTAGCGGGAGCAGTAGGCTACGAGCAGTACTTC. The encoded protein is CASSLALAGAVGYEQYF.

The V and J genes are TRBV11-2 and TRBJ1-1, with D possibly TRBD1 on 5 matching bases. The CDR3 contains 13 residues. V lost 8 bases to trimming and J lost 1 base, with 11 bases between them. CDR1 is SGHAT, CDR2 FQNNGV, per germline. The CDR3 DNA reads as TGTGCCAGCGCGACAGTTTCGAACACTGAAGCTTTCTTT. Encoded protein: CASATVSNTEAFF.

The sample holds a few counts of this clone. The J gene is TRBJ2-1, the V gene TRBV5-1; 7 bases fit TRBD2. From germline, CDR1 is SGHRS and CDR2 YFSETQ. The CDR3 is 15 amino acids. The J segment lost 4 bases and the V segment lost 4 bases, leaving 8 bases of the junction unmatched. The CDR3 loop is CASSASGIAYNEQFF. CDR3 DNA sequence: TGCGCCAGCAGCGCGAGCGGGATAGCATACAATGAGCAGTTCTTC.

This clone has a handful of counts. CDR3 DNA sequence: TGTGCCAGCAGCTCCGGACAGGTGGGACATCCCTCCTACGAGCAGTACTTC. This codes for CASSSGQVGHPSYEQYF. The V and J genes are TRBV7-3 and TRBJ2-7; 7 positions agree with TRBD1. V was pared by 4 bases and J by 0 bases, with 12 bases of the junction left unmatched. The CDR3 is made up of 17 amino acids. CDR1 and CDR2 from the germline V gene are SGHTA and FQGTGA.

This chain uses TRBV19 with TRBJ1-1, with unresolved D. V lost 6 bases and J lost 0, with 14 bases in between. This CDR3 is built from 15 residues. Germline V gene data show CDR1 as LNHDA and CDR2 as SQIVND (reference sequence). The CDR3 region has the DNA TGTGCCAGTAGAGAAGGCGGGTACATGAACACTGAAGCTTTCTTT. This codes for CASREGGYMNTEAFF.

This rearrangement joins TRBV18 to TRBJ2-7; TRBD1 might be the D (6 bases). The V gene lost 3 bases and the J gene lost 2 bases, with 17 bases spanning the gap. The CDR3 totals 16 residues. Per the germline V gene, CDR1 is KGHSH and CDR2 is LQKENI. CDR3 nucleotides: TGTGCCAGCTCACCGGGGGCAGCCTCAATCGCCTACGAGCAGTACTTC. The encoded protein is CASSPGAASIAYEQYF.

The chain employs TRBV6-5 and TRBJ2-3; D uncertain. The CDR3 is 12 amino acids. The V and J ends lost 5 bases and 5 bases respectively, with 8 bases between them. The germline V gene encodes CDR1 MNHEY and CDR2 SVGAGI. In DNA, the CDR3 is TGTGCCAGCAGTCCTAGACTAGATACGCAGTATTTT. Its translation is CASSPRLDTQYF.

The V and J genes are TRBV9 and TRBJ2-3; 15 bases align to TRBD2. CDR1 and CDR2 (germline): SGDLS, YYNGEE. The ends lost 3 bases at V and 14 bases at J; junction bases unmatched: 4. The CDR3 is 13 residues long. CDR3 residues: CASSAGLAGGWYF. CDR3 nucleotides: TGTGCCAGCAGCGCAGGACTAGCGGGAGGGTGGTATTTT.

This clone showed up just a few times. This chain uses TRBV30 with TRBJ2-7; D is perhaps TRBD1 (5 bases). Germline lookup yields CDR1 GTSNPN and CDR2 SVGIG (reference sequence). V lost 3 bases and J 3 bases, leaving 12 bases between the germline ends. CDR3 length equals 13 residues. The CDR3 loop is CAWSPGYGYEQYF. The CDR3 nucleotides are TGTGCCTGGAGCCCAGGGTATGGCTACGAGCAGTACTTC.

This rearrangement joins TRBV2 to TRBJ2-7; 9 bases line up with TRBD1. Germline V gene data show CDR1 as SNHLY and CDR2 as FYNNEI. J gave up 3 bases and V 0 bases, and 3 bases lay outside the gene matches. CDR3 size: 15 residues. The chain's CDR3 is CASSEAGQGVYEQYF. CDR3 bases: TGTGCCAGCAGTGAAGCGGGACAGGGTGTCTACGAGCAGTACTTC.

The V call is TRBV15, the J call TRBJ2-2, with a weak D call TRBD2 (5 bases). CDR3 length equals 13 residues. Trimming pared 0 bases from V and 7 bases from J, leaving 6 bases between. In germline, CDR1 is LNHNV, CDR2 YYDKDF (reference sequence). CDR3 in amino acids: CATSRDRGGELFF. In DNA form, the CDR3 reads TGTGCCACCAGCAGAGATCGGGGCGGGGAGCTGTTTTTT.

This CDR3 is CASSELGGAADTEAFF. The CDR3 nucleotides are TGTGCCAGCAGTGAACTAGGGGGGGCAGCTGACACTGAAGCTTTCTTT. The chain links TRBV2 to TRBJ1-1; D possibly corresponds to TRBD1 (6 bases). Trimming took 2 bases from V and 3 from J, leaving 16 bases between them. Germline CDR1 is SNHLY and CDR2 is FYNNEI. The CDR3 has 16 residues.

This clone has a handful of counts. The CDR3 region is CASSQRGSGRAYNEQFF. CDR3 DNA: TGTGCCAGCAGCCAAAGGGGTAGCGGGAGGGCCTACAATGAGCAGTTCTTC. This chain connects TRBV14 to TRBJ2-1; 11 positions match TRBD2. From germline, CDR1 is SGHDN and CDR2 FVKESK. The ends lost 2 bases at V and 2 bases at J; junction bases unmatched: 5. The CDR3 is made up of 17 amino acids.

This chain uses TRBV6-1 with TRBJ1-5, with D tentatively TRBD1 (5 bases). CDR3 length equals 13 residues. Germline CDR1 and CDR2: MNHNS and SASEGT. V lost 7 bases, J lost 6 bases, and 13 bases lay in between. CDR3 residues: CASKVGGSQPQHF. The CDR3 coding sequence is TGTGCCAGCAAGGTCGGGGGGAGTCAGCCCCAGCATTTT.

As concerns this clone: The same CDR3 arises from other DNA sequences in this sample as well. The chain joins TRBV30 to TRBJ2-3; the D gene is possibly TRBD2 (5 bases). V lost 0 bases and J 0 bases, leaving 10 bases between the germline ends. The CDR3 consists of 15 residues. Germline CDR1 GTSNPN, CDR2 SVGIG (reference sequence). For the CDR3, the DNA is TGTGCCTGGAGTGTTGGCGGGCTTAGCACAGATACGCAGTATTTT. This sequence encodes CAWSVGGLSTDTQYF.

The chain is built from TRBV7-9 and TRBJ2-7; a weak D match, TRBD1 (6 bases). The CDR3 has 13 amino acids. Trimming took 4 bases from V and 5 from J, leaving 12 bases between them. Germline CDR1 SEHNR, CDR2 FQNEAQ (reference sequence). The CDR3 DNA reads TGTGCCAGCAGCTCCAGGGGTACCCACGAGCAGTACTTC. Translating gives CASSSRGTHEQYF.

The rearrangement uses TRBV28 and TRBJ2-5; 15 nucleotides align to TRBD2. The J call may be wrong; the DNA end is better matched by TRBJ2-7. Germline V gene sequence: CDR1 MDHEN, CDR2 SYDVKM. This CDR3 spans 17 amino acids. The CDR3 reads CASSQPGLAGGSYEQYF. The CDR3 coding sequence is TGTGCCAGCAGTCAACCGGGACTAGCGGGAGGCTCCTACGAGCAGTACTTC.

The chain links TRBV7-9 to TRBJ2-5; 12 bases agree with TRBD2. The end of the DNA fits TRBJ2-7 better, so the J call may be wrong. The CDR3 sequence is 16 residues long. Per germline, CDR1 SEHNR and CDR2 FQNEAQ (reference sequence). CDR3 protein: CASSRASGRADYEQYF. The CDR3 DNA sequence: TGTGCCAGCAGCAGAGCTAGCGGGAGGGCCGACTACGAGCAGTACTTC.

The gene calls are TRBV5-1 and TRBJ2-5; a possible D gene is TRBD1 (6 bases). Trimming removed 5 bases from V and 3 bases from J, with 11 bases in between. The CDR3 is 13 amino acids. Germline V gene sequence: CDR1 SGHRS, CDR2 YFSETQ. The CDR3 region is CASSRDRKETQYF. CDR3 DNA sequence: TGCGCCAGCAGTAGAGACAGGAAAGAGACCCAGTACTTC.

The chain uses TRBV6-5 and TRBJ1-1; D remains unclear. Germline values: CDR1 MNHEY, CDR2 SVGAGI. V lost 0 bases and J lost 0, with 8 bases in between. The CDR3 spans 15 residues. DNA for the CDR3: TGTGCCAGCAGTTACTCGAACATCCTGAACACTGAAGCTTTCTTT. Translating gives CASSYSNILNTEAFF.

The chain couples TRBV19 to TRBJ1-1; D is uncertain. CDR3 size: 14 residues. Trimming took 6 bases from V and 5 from J, leaving 16 bases between them. Germline V gene data show CDR1 as LNHDA and CDR2 as SQIVND (reference sequence). As DNA, the CDR3 is TGTGCCAGTAGCCTCTCAATGAGTAGTACTGAAGCTTTCTTT. It codes for CASSLSMSSTEAFF. Variable domain in full (rest from reference TRBV19 and TRBJ1-1): DGGITQSPKYLFRKEGQNVTLSCEQNLNHDAMYWYRQDPGQGLRLIYYSQIVNDFQKGDIAEGYSVSREKKESFPLTVTSAQKNPTAFYLCASSLSMSSTEAFFGQGTRLTVV.

CDR3 sequence reads: CASSPKYGRVGETQYF. The CDR3 DNA reads as TGTGCCAGCAGCCCGAAGTACGGGAGGGTGGGCGAGACCCAGTACTTC. This rearrangement joins TRBV7-9 to TRBJ2-5, with 8 bases fitting TRBD2. Germline V gene data show CDR1 as SEHNR and CDR2 as FQNEAQ (reference sequence). Unmatched junction bases numbered 13, after V lost 5 bases and J lost 5 bases. CDR3 length equals 16 residues.

This clone was observed a handful of times. The chain couples TRBV6-5 to TRBJ2-7; TRBD1 matches at 7 bases. The CDR3 sequence is 12 residues long. Germline V CDR1 and CDR2: MNHEY, SVGAGI. The V and J ends lost 6 bases and 2 bases, in that order; junction bases with no gene match: 1. For the CDR3, the DNA is TGTGCCAGCAGCGGGACAGCCTACGAGCAGTACTTC. Translation: CASSGTAYEQYF.